The rows below give T cell receptor beta chains drawn from one sample of a study of blood T cell repertoires in COVID-19. Repertoires were generated with immunoSEQ multiplex PCR, while TCRdb's copy carries only in-frame clones and drops some. The repertoire includes approximately 150,000 clones, more than 60% of them detected once, and about 2% sits in the top ten. The sequenced sample was peripheral blood. The receptors were sampled from a woman aged 60-70 years with acute or convalescent COVID-19. Both conserved end residues are part of each CDR3. A D gene is named only where the DNA matches it firmly. Some rows have no size entry. The others give once, few or many, or a class for an expanded clone.

>TRBV29-1|.|.|TRBJ1-1
TGCAGCGTTGAAGAACTAGGTGGCAGCATGAACACTGAAGCTTTCTTT
CSVEELGGSMNTEAFF
>TRBV18|few|.|TRBJ1-2
TGTGCCAGCTCGGTAATCGGGGACTATGGCTACACCTTC
CASSVIGDYGYTF
>TRBV11-2|.|.|TRBJ1-2
TGTGCCAGCAGCCCTGGAGGTTATGGCTACACCTTC
CASSPGGYGYTF
>TRBV19|few|.|TRBJ1-1
TGTGCCAGTAGAGATAGGGGGAATCGGAACACTGAAGCTTTCTTT
CASRDRGNRNTEAFF
>TRBV6-2/TRBV6-3|few|.|TRBJ2-2
TGTGCCAGCAGTTACTCGGCAGGGTCGATCACCGGGGAGCTGTTTTTT
CASSYSAGSITGELFF
>TRBV7-8|.|TRBD1|TRBJ2-7
TGTGCCAGCAGCGTGGACAGGGGGGGCGAGCAGTACTTC
CASSVDRGGEQYF
>TRBV30|.|.|TRBJ2-2
TGTGCCTGGAGTCCCCGGGGTTACAACACCGGGGAGCTGTTTTTT
CAWSPRGYNTGELFF
>TRBV2|.|.|TRBJ2-1
TGTGCCAGCAGCGGGTTTTATGGTGAGCAGTTCTTC
CASSGFYGEQFF
>TRBV5-6|.|TRBD2|TRBJ2-7
TGTGCCAGCAGCTCCGCTCCGACTAGCAGCTACGAGCAGTACTTC
CASSSAPTSSYEQYF
>TRBV7-9|.|TRBD2|TRBJ2-1
TGTGCCAGCAGCTTAACTAGCGGGAGTGAGAATGAGCAGTTCTTC
CASSLTSGSENEQFF
>TRBV2|few|.|TRBJ1-5
TGTGCCAGCAGTGTAGGGAGGGGCAATCAGCCCCAGCATTTT
CASSVGRGNQPQHF
>TRBV2|few|.|TRBJ1-6
TGTGCCAGCAGTACAGGTCTATGGTCACCCCTCCACTTT
CASSTGLWSPLHF
>TRBV28|few|.|TRBJ1-6
TGTGCCAGCAGTTTCGCGGGGCCGATCCCCGATCTGCATAATTCACCCCTCCACTTT
CASSFAGPIPDLHNSPLHF
>TRBV27|.|.|TRBJ1-5
TGTGCCAGCAGACAGGGATTTTATCAGCCCCAGCATTTT
CASRQGFYQPQHF
>TRBV5-1|.|.|TRBJ2-1
TGCGCCAGCAGCTTGGTCGGGAGTGGGAATGAGCAGTTCTTC
CASSLVGSGNEQFF
>TRBV30|.|.|TRBJ1-2
TGTGCCTGGGGTACGGGGGTCGGCTATTATGGCTACACCTTC
CAWGTGVGYYGYTF
>TRBV5-1|many|TRBD1|TRBJ2-7
TGCGCCAGCGGATCCGGGACAGGGTCCTACGAGCAGTACTTC
CASGSGTGSYEQYF
>TRBV6-5|.|TRBD2|TRBJ2-1
TGTGCCAGCCAGCTAGCGGGAGCAAACAATGAGCAGTTCTTC
CASQLAGANNEQFF
>TRBV7-2|.|.|TRBJ2-4
TGTGCCAGCAGCTTAGTCGGCGGGTGGGAGATTCAGTACTTC
CASSLVGGWEIQYF
>TRBV28|few|.|TRBJ1-2
TGTGCCAGCAGTTTAACTATCCCTTATGGCTACACCTTC
CASSLTIPYGYTF
>TRBV3-1/TRBV3-2|.|TRBD2|TRBJ2-5
TGTGCCAGCAGCCAAGGGAGGGAGGGCCCTAGGACACAAGAGACCCAGTACTTC
CASSQGREGPRTQETQYF
>TRBV14|.|.|TRBJ2-1
TGTGCCAGCAGCCGCCGGGACTTCTACAATGAGCAGTTCTTC
CASSRRDFYNEQFF
>TRBV6-5|few|TRBD1|TRBJ1-5
TGTGCCAGCAGAACGACAGGGTATGGCAATCAGCCCCAGCATTTT
CASRTTGYGNQPQHF
>TRBV28|.|TRBD2|TRBJ2-1
TGTGCCAGCACCCTGGGACTAGCGGGAGGTTGGTACGAGCAGTTCTTC
CASTLGLAGGWYEQFF
>TRBV11-3|few|.|TRBJ2-5
TGTGCCAGCAGCTTAGACGGGGAGACCCAGTACTTC
CASSLDGETQYF
>TRBV27|.|.|TRBJ1-5
TGTGCCAGCAGTTTAGACAGAAATCAGCCCCAGCATTTT
CASSLDRNQPQHF
>TRBV30|.|TRBD1|TRBJ2-7
TGTGCCTGGAAGGCCAATGGACAGGGAGCCTACGAGCAGTACTTC
CAWKANGQGAYEQYF
>TRBV3-1/TRBV3-2|.|TRBD2|TRBJ2-1
TGTGCCAGCAGCCAAGCGGGGGGTCTAGTCTCCTACAATGAGCAGTTCTTC
CASSQAGGLVSYNEQFF
>TRBV28|.|TRBD1|TRBJ1-6
TGTGCCAGCAGTGCACAGGGGGCTCTGGATTCACCCCTCCACTTT
CASSAQGALDSPLHF
>TRBV11-2|.|.|TRBJ1-3
TGTGCCAGCAGCATTAGGATCGGGGTCACCATATATTTT
CASSIRIGVTIYF
>TRBV7-8|.|TRBD2|TRBJ2-1
TGTGCCAGCAGCCGAAGCGGGAGCTACAATGAGCAGTTCTTC
CASSRSGSYNEQFF
>TRBV7-7|.|TRBD2|TRBJ2-1
TGTGCTAGCAGCTTATACGCGGGAGTCAAGGATGAGCAGTTCTTC
CASSLYAGVKDEQFF
>TRBV27|.|TRBD1|TRBJ2-7
TGTGCCAGCAGTTCCGCGGGACAGGTCTTAAAGCAGTACTTC
CASSSAGQVLKQYF
>TRBV5-1|.|TRBD2|TRBJ2-5
TGCGCCAGCAGATTGGCCCTAGCGGGAATAGGGGAGACCCAGTACTTC
CASRLALAGIGETQYF
>TRBV5-4|.|.|TRBJ2-7
TGTGCCAGCAGCCCTGTATCTTTCTCGCGCGAGCAGTACTTC
CASSPVSFSREQYF
>TRBV5-4|.|TRBD1|TRBJ1-1
TGTGCCAGCAGCTCGGGACAGGGGAACACTGAAGCTTTCTTT
CASSSGQGNTEAFF
>TRBV2|few|.|TRBJ1-1
TGTGCCAGCCGGGGGGACACTGAAGCTTTCTTT
CASRGDTEAFF
>TRBV7-8|.|.|TRBJ1-2
TGTGCCAGCAGCTTCGAGCTCAACTATGGCTACACCTTC
CASSFELNYGYTF
>TRBV29-1|.|.|TRBJ2-1
TGCAGCGTTGCTTTAGAGAGCTCCTACAATGAGCAGTTCTTC
CSVALESSYNEQFF
>TRBV6-5|once|.|TRBJ1-2
TGTGCCAGCAGTCGGGACAACAGCATCTATGGCTACACCTTC
CASSRDNSIYGYTF
>TRBV12-3/TRBV12-4|.|.|TRBJ1-5
TGTGCCAGCAGTATGGCGGAGGATCAGCCCCAGCATTTT
CASSMAEDQPQHF
>TRBV25-1|.|TRBD1|TRBJ2-1
TGTGCCAGCATCATTCGGCGGACAGGGGGTTATTATGAGCAGTTCTTC
CASIIRRTGGYYEQFF
>TRBV5-4|.|TRBD2|TRBJ2-1
TGTGCCAGCAGCCCGGGACTAGCGGGAGGGCAGGAGCAGTTCTTC
CASSPGLAGGQEQFF
>TRBV5-6|.|TRBD1|TRBJ2-3
TGTGCCAGCAATTGGGGACAGGACACAGATACGCAGTATTTT
CASNWGQDTDTQYF
>TRBV6-1|.|TRBD2|TRBJ2-3
TGTGCCAGCAGTGATCCGAGTAGCGGGAGGGCCCGTACAGATACGCAGTATTTT
CASSDPSSGRARTDTQYF
>TRBV3-1/TRBV3-2|.|.|TRBJ1-2
TGTGCCAGCAGCCAAGAACCTGAGGGCCTCTATGGCTACACCTTC
CASSQEPEGLYGYTF
>TRBV7-9|once|.|TRBJ2-1
TGTGCCGGCGGAGGTTCCTTTCGAAACAATGAGCAGTTCTTC
CAGGGSFRNNEQFF
>TRBV4-1|.|TRBD1|TRBJ1-2
TGCGCCAGCAGCCAAGCAATACTTCGGACAGGGGGGAGACTTACTTATGGCTACACCTTC
CASSQAILRTGGRLTYGYTF
>TRBV10-1|.|.|TRBJ1-1
TGCGCCAGCAGTGGCATCAGGGGAACTGAAGCTTTCTTT
CASSGIRGTEAFF
>TRBV12-5|.|.|TRBJ1-1
TGTGCTAGTGGTTTGTCCACGGGACTGCATACTGAAGCTTTCTTT
CASGLSTGLHTEAFF
>TRBV27|.|TRBD2|TRBJ2-1
TGTGCCAGCAGTCCCCGGACTAGGAGGCTTGGCAGTGAGCAGTTCTTC
CASSPRTRRLGSEQFF
>TRBV18|.|TRBD2|TRBJ2-1
TGTGCCAGCTCACCAAGGGGAGCGGGAGGTGCGGATGAGCAGTTCTTC
CASSPRGAGGADEQFF
>TRBV18|.|.|TRBJ2-1
TGTGCCAGCTCACCCCCTCCTAGTGCGGAAAATGAGCAGTTCTTC
CASSPPPSAENEQFF
>TRBV30|once|TRBD2|TRBJ2-7
TGTGCCTGGAGTACAGCGGGGCTCTACGAGCAGTACTTC
CAWSTAGLYEQYF